The clone carrying this T cell receptor (beta chain) has more than one count but fewer than ten. Here immunoSEQ multiplex PCR was the method, and the copy in TCRdb shows in-frame clones only, minus some. The sample shows some 100,000 clones, about 89% of them seen only once. This sample is drawn from a study of blood T cell repertoires in COVID-19. On the study more broadly: PBMCs, B-cell-depleted T cells, or T cells were the source of the cDNA or gDNA that made up the material.

The V gene's germline CDR1 is SGHRS and CDR2 YFSETQ. The CDR3 consists of 12 residues. The V gene end was trimmed by 6 bases and the J gene end by 9 bases; junction bases not matched to a gene: 7. Sequenced material: peripheral blood. The source is a man aged 45-65 years with acute or convalescent COVID-19. The gene calls are TRBV5-1 and TRBJ2-7, with 9 nucleotides matching TRBD1. The CDR3 DNA is TGCGCCAGCAACCGCGGGACAGGGCCGCAGTACTTC. This codes for CASNRGTGPQYF.